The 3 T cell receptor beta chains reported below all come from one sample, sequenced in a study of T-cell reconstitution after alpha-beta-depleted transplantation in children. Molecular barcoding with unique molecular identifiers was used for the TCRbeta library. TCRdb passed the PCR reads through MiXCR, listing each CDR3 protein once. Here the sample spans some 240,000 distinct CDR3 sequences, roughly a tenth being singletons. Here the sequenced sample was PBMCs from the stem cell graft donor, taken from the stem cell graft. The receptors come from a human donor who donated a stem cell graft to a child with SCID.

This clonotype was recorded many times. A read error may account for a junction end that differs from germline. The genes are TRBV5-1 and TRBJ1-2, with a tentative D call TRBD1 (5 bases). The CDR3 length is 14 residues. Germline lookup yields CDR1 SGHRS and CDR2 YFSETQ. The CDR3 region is CASSLDGGGYGYTF. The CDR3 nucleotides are TGTGCCAGCAGTTTGGACGGGGGAGGGTATGGCTACACCTTC.

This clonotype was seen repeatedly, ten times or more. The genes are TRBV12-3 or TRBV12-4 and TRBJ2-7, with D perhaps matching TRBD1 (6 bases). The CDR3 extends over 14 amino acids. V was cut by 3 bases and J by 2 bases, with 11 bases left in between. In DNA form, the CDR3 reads TGTGCCAGCAGTTTGCAGGGGAGAACCTACGAGCAGTACTTC. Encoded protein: CASSLQGRTYEQYF.

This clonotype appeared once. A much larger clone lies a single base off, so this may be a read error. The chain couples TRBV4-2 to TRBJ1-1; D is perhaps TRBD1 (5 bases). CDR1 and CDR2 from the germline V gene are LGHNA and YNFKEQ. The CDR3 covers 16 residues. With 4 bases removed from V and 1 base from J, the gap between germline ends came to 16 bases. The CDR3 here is CASSRHPQATNTEAFF. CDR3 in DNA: TGTGCCAGCAGCCGGCACCCACAGGCGACGAACACTGAAGCTTTCTTT.